The following is a T cell receptor beta chain sequence with its context. The source of the sample is a study of blood T cell repertoires in COVID-19. Generated by immunoSEQ multiplex PCR, the TCRdb table keeps only in-frame clones and is missing some. The table lists some 230,000 clones, 65% to 85% of them singletons. Between the trimmed V and J ends, which lost 5 bases and 9 bases, there was a span of 17 bases. The germline CDR1 and CDR2 sequences are SGHAT and FQNNGV. CDR3 length: 15 amino acids. The sequenced sample consisted of peripheral blood. This receptor was taken from a woman aged 55-69 years with acute or convalescent COVID-19. The chain is built from TRBV11-2 and TRBJ1-6; TRBD1 is a possible D gene (6 bases). The DNA for the CDR3 is TGTGCCAGCAGCCCGGGCTGGGGGCAGGGTTCACCCCTCCACTTT. Translated: CASSPGWGQGSPLHF.